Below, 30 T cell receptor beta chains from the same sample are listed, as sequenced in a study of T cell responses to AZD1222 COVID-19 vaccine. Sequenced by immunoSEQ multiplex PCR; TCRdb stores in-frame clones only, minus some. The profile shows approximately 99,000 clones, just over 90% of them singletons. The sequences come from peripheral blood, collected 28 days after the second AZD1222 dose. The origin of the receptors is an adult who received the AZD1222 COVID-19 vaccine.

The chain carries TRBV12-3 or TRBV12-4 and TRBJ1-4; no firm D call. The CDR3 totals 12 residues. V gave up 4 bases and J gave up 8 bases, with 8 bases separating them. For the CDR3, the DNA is TGTGCCAGCAGTTGGACGGACGAAAAACTGTTTTTT. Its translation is CASSWTDEKLFF.

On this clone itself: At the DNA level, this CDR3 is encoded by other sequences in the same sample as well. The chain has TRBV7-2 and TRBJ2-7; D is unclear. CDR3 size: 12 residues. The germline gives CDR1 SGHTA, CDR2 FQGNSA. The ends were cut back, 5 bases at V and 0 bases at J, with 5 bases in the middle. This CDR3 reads CASSLSSYEQYF. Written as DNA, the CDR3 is TGTGCCAGCAGCCTCAGCTCCTACGAGCAGTACTTC.

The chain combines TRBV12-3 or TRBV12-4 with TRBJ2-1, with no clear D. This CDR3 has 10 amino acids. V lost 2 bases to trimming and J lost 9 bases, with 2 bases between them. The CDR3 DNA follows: TGTGCCAGCAGTTTAATTGAGCAGTTCTTC. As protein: CASSLIEQFF.

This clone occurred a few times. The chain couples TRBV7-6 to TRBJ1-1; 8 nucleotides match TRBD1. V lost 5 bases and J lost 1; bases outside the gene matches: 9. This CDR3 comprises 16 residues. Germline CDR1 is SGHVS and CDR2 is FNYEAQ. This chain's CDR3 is CASSALRQGTNTEAFF. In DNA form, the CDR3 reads TGTGCCAGCAGCGCACTGAGACAGGGGACGAACACTGAAGCTTTCTTT.

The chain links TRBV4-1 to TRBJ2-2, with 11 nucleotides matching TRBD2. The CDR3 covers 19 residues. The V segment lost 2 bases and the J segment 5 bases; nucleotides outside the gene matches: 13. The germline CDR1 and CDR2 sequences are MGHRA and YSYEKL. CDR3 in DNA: TGCGCCAGCAGCCAATTAACTAGCGGGAGTGTAGGAGGGACCGGGGAGCTGTTTTTT. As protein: CASSQLTSGSVGGTGELFF.

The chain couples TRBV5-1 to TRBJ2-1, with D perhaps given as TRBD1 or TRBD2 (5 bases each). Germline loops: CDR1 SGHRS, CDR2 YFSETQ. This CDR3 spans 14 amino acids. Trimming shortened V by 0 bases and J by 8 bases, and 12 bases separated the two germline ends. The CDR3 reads CASSLEDFRDEQFF. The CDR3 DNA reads TGCGCCAGCAGCTTGGAGGACTTCAGGGATGAGCAGTTCTTC.

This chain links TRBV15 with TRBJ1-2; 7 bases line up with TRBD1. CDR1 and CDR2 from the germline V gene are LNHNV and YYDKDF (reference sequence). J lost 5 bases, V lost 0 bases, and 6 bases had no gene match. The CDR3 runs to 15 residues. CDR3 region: CATSRDRQGIYGYTF. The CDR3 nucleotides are TGTGCCACCAGCAGAGATCGACAGGGCATTTATGGCTACACCTTC.

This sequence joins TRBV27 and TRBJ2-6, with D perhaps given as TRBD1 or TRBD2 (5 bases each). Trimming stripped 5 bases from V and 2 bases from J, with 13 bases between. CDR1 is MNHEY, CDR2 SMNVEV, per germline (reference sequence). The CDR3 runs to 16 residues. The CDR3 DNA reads TGTGCCAGCAGTGGGGGAAGTCACCCTGGGGCCAACGTCCTGACTTTC. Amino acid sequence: CASSGGSHPGANVLTF.

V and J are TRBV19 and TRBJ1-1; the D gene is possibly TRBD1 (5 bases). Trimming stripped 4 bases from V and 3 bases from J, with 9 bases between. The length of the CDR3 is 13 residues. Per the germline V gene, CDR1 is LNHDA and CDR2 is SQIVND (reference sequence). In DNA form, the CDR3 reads TGTGCCAGTAGTACAACCAGGGACACTGAAGCTTTCTTT. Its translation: CASSTTRDTEAFF.

The CDR3 spells CASRVQGFNTEAFF. The CDR3 region has the DNA TGTGCCAGTAGGGTACAGGGGTTCAACACTGAAGCTTTCTTT. The rearrangement uses TRBV19 and TRBJ1-1; TRBD1 matches 7 bases. The length of the CDR3 is 14 residues. The V gene's germline CDR1 is LNHDA and CDR2 SQIVND (reference sequence). V shed 6 bases, J shed 2 bases, and the junction held 6 bases outside the gene matches.

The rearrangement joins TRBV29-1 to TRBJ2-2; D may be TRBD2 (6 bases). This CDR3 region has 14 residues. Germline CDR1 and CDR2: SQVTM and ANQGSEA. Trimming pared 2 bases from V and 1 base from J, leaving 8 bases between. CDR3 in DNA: TGCAGCGTTGAAACCGGGGGGAACACCGGGGAGCTGTTTTTT. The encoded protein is CSVETGGNTGELFF.

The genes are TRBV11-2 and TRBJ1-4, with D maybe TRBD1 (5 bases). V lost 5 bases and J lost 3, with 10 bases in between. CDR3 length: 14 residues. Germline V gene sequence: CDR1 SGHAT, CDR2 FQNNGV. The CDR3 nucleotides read TGTGCCAGCAGCATAGGGGTTTCTAATGAAAAACTGTTTTTT. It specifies CASSIGVSNEKLFF.

The CDR3 coding sequence is TGTGCCAGCAGTGACGGGGCTATGAACACTGAAGCTTTCTTT. Residues: CASSDGAMNTEAFF. The V call is TRBV6-4, the J call TRBJ1-1; a weak D match, TRBD1 (5 bases). Germline V CDR1 and CDR2: MRHNA, SNTAGT. Trimming pared 2 bases from V and 0 bases from J, leaving 7 bases between. The CDR3 totals 14 residues.

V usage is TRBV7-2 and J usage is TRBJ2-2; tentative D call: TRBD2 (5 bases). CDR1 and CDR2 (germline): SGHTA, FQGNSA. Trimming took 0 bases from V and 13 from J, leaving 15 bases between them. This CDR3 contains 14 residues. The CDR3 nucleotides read TGTGCCAGCAGCTTAGCCGGCCGGACCCGGGGGCTGTTTTTT. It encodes CASSLAGRTRGLFF.

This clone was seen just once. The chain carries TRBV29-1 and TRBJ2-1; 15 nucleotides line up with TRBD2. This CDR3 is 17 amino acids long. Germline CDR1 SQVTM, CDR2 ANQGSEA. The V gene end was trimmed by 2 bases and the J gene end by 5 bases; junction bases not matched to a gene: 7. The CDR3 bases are TGCAGCGTTGAATCTCGGACTAGCGGGAGGGTAAACAATGAGCAGTTCTTC. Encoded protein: CSVESRTSGRVNNEQFF.

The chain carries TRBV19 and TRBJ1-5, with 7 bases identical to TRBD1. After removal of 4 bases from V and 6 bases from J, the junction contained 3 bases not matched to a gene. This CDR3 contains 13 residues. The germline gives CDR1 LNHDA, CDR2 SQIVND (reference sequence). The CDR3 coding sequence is TGTGCCAGTAGTAAGGGGGCGATTCAGCCCCAGCATTTT. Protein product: CASSKGAIQPQHF.

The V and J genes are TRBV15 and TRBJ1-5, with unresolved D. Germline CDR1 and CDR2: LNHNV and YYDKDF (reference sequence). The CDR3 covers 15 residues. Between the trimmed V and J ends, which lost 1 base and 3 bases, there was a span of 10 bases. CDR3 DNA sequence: TGTGCCACCAGCAGAGTAAGAGGGAACAATCAGCCCCAGCATTTT. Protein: CATSRVRGNNQPQHF.

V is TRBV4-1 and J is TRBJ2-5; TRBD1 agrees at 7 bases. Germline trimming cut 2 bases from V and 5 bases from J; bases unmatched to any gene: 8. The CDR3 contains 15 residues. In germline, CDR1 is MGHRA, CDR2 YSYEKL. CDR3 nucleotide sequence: TGCGCCAGCAGCCAACTAGGGACAGCTGGGGAGACCCAGTACTTC. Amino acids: CASSQLGTAGETQYF.

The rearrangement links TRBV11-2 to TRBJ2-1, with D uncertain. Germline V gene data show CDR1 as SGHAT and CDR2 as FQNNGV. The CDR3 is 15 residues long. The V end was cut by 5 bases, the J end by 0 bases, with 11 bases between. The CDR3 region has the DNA TGTGCCAGCAGCGGGAACCTAGACTCCTACAATGAGCAGTTCTTC. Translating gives CASSGNLDSYNEQFF.

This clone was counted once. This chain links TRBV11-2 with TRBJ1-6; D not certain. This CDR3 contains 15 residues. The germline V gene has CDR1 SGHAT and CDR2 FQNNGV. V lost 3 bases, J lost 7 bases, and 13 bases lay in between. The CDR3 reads CASSFTDGENSPLHF. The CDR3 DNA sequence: TGTGCCAGCAGCTTCACGGACGGAGAGAATTCACCCCTCCACTTT.

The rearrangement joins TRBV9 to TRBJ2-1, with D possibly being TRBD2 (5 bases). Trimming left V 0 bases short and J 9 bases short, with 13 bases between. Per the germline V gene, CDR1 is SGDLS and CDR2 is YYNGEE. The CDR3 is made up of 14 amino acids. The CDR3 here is CASSVGLASVEQFF. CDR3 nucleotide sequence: TGTGCCAGCAGCGTAGGGCTAGCCTCCGTTGAGCAGTTCTTC.

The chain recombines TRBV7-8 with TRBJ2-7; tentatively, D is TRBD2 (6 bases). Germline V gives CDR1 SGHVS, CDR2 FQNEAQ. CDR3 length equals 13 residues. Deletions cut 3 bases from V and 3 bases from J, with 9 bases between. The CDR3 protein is CASSFSGSYEQYF. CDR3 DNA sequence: TGTGCCAGCAGCTTCTCCGGGAGCTACGAGCAGTACTTC.

CDR3 in DNA: TGTGCCAGCAGTTACGCGTTGCCAAACACCGGGGAGCTGTTTTTT. The encoded protein is CASSYALPNTGELFF. This rearrangement joins TRBV6-5 to TRBJ2-2; no reliable D call. This CDR3 spans 15 amino acids. Per the germline V gene, CDR1 is MNHEY and CDR2 is SVGAGI. V was pared by 2 bases and J by 2 bases, with 9 bases between.

This CDR3 is CASSHVTGTGDEKLFF. The DNA for the CDR3 is TGTGCCAGCAGCCACGTTACCGGGACAGGGGACGAAAAACTGTTTTTT. This chain connects TRBV7-9 to TRBJ1-4; 10 nucleotides match TRBD1. The J segment lost 8 bases and the V segment lost 5 bases, leaving 11 bases of the junction unmatched. The CDR3 consists of 16 residues. Germline V CDR1 and CDR2: SEHNR, FQNEAQ (reference sequence).

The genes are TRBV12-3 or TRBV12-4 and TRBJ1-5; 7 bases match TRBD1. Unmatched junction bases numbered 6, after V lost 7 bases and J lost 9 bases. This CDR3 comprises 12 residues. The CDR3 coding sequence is TGTGCCAGCACAAACAGGGGATTGCCCCAGCATTTT. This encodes CASTNRGLPQHF.

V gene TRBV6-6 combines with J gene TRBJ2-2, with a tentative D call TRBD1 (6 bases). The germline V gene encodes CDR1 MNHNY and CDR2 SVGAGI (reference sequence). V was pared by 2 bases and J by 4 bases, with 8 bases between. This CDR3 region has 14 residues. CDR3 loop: CASSYTQGTGELFF. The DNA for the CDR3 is TGTGCCAGCAGTTACACACAGGGCACCGGGGAGCTGTTTTTT.

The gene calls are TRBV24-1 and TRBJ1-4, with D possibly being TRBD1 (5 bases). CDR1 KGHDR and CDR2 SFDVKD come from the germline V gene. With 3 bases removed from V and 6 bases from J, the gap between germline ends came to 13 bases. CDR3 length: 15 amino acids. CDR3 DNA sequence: TGTGCCACCAGTGATCCCCGCCGGGGGGATGAAAAACTGTTTTTT. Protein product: CATSDPRRGDEKLFF.

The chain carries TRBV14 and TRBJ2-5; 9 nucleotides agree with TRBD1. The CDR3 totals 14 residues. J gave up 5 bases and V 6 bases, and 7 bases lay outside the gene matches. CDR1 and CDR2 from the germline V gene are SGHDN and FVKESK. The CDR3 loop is CASSRDRAMETQYF. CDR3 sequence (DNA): TGTGCCAGCAGTCGGGACAGGGCGATGGAGACCCAGTACTTC.

Here the CDR3 reads CASSIRPGGPGELFF. The CDR3 DNA sequence: TGTGCCAGTAGTATACGCCCCGGCGGGCCCGGGGAGCTGTTTTTT. The chain combines TRBV19 with TRBJ2-2, with D perhaps TRBD2 (5 bases). This CDR3 region has 15 residues. Germline V gene data show CDR1 as LNHDA and CDR2 as SQIVND (reference sequence). Between the trimmed V and J ends, which lost 2 bases and 6 bases, there was a span of 13 bases.

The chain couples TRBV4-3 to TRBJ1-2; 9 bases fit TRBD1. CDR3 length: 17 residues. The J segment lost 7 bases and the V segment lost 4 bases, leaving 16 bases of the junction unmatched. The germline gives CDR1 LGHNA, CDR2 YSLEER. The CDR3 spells CASSPGVNRGQKRGYTF. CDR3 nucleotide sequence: TGCGCCAGCAGCCCCGGGGTGAACAGGGGGCAGAAACGTGGCTACACCTTC.